This note documents a single TCR beta chain sequence. This entry is derived from a study of blood T cell repertoires in COVID-19. The V end lost 3 bases, the J end lost 1 base, and 12 bases lay between the germline ends. This CDR3 is 15 amino acids long. Germline values: CDR1 SEHNR, CDR2 FQNEAQ (reference sequence). Authors' data handling: Reference gene primer amplification gave estimated nucleated cell counts. Assay used: immunoSEQ multiplex PCR; TCRdb lists only in-frame clones, some missing. The DNA gave D and trimming, while V, J and clone size come from that table. The table records about 140,000 clones, around 82% of them present only once.

The receptor comes from a man in his forties with acute COVID-19. J is TRBJ1-1 and V is TRBV7-9; D is ambiguous. Sequencing was performed on PBMCs or T cells enriched from blood (not recorded which). CDR3 loop: CASSFKGGANTEAFF. The CDR3, as DNA: TGTGCCAGCAGCTTTAAGGGAGGCGCGAACACTGAAGCTTTCTTT.